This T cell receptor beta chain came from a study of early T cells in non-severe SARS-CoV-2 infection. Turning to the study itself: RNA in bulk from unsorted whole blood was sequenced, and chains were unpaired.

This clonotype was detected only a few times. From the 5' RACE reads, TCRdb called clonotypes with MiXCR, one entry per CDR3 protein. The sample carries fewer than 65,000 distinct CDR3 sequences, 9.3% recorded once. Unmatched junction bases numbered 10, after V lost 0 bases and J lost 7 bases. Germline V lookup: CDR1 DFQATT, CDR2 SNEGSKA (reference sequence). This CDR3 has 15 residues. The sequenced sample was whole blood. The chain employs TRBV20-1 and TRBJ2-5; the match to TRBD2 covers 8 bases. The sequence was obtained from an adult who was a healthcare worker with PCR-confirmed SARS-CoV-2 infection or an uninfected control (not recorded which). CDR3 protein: CSARDGLRGVGTQYF. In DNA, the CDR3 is TGCAGTGCTAGAGATGGCTTGCGGGGGGTGGGGACCCAGTACTTC.